The rows below give T cell receptor beta chains drawn from one sample of a study of blood T cell repertoires in COVID-19. Using immunoSEQ multiplex PCR, the repertoire was profiled, and TCRdb retains in-frame clones only, with some absent. This sample carries approximately 300,000 clones, about 85% of them seen once, and the ten largest clones take around 4.2%. Sequences were obtained from peripheral blood. The receptor source for this set is a woman between 50 and 59 years old with active or convalescent COVID-19. Both conserved end residues are part of each CDR3. Fields, in order: D gene, V gene, J gene, clone size, CDR3 DNA, CDR3 protein. The D gene is left open where the match is weak. Expanded clones are given a class, and other clones once, few, many or no size at all.

D gene: -; V gene: TRBV13; J gene: TRBJ1-3; clone size: -; CDR3 DNA: TGTGCCAGCAGCAGCAGGGGACGAACGGGAAACACCATATATTTT; CDR3 protein: CASSSRGRTGNTIYF
D gene: -; V gene: TRBV28; J gene: TRBJ1-5; clone size: few; CDR3 DNA: TGTGCCAGCGGATACCGGACAGATAGCAATCAGCCCCAGCATTTT; CDR3 protein: CASGYRTDSNQPQHF
D gene: -; V gene: TRBV7-2; J gene: TRBJ2-7; clone size: -; CDR3 DNA: TGTGCCAGCAGCCCCAGGGAGGCCCCTCCCTACGAGCAGTACTTC; CDR3 protein: CASSPREAPPYEQYF
D gene: TRBD2; V gene: TRBV19; J gene: TRBJ2-1; clone size: -; CDR3 DNA: TGTGCCAGTAGTATAGGGTACGCAGCGGGAGGTTACAATGAGCAGTTCTTC; CDR3 protein: CASSIGYAAGGYNEQFF
D gene: -; V gene: TRBV5-1; J gene: TRBJ2-7; clone size: -; CDR3 DNA: TGCGCCAGCAGCTTCTCCGGGACAACCGGGCAGTACTTC; CDR3 protein: CASSFSGTTGQYF
D gene: -; V gene: TRBV6-4; J gene: TRBJ1-5; clone size: -; CDR3 DNA: TGTGCCAGCACCCCGGGAGGGAATCAGCCCCAGCATTTT; CDR3 protein: CASTPGGNQPQHF
D gene: -; V gene: TRBV4-2; J gene: TRBJ2-1; clone size: -; CDR3 DNA: TGTGCCAGCAGCTACGGACTCCTCCCCGATGAGCAGTTCTTC; CDR3 protein: CASSYGLLPDEQFF
D gene: TRBD1; V gene: TRBV5-1; J gene: TRBJ1-1; clone size: once; CDR3 DNA: TGCGCCAGCAGCCAGAGGACAGGGATCATGAACACTGAAGCTTTCTTT; CDR3 protein: CASSQRTGIMNTEAFF
D gene: -; V gene: TRBV7-9; J gene: TRBJ2-3; clone size: once; CDR3 DNA: TGTGCCAGCAGCTTAGGCCCGGAGACAGATACGCAGTATTTT; CDR3 protein: CASSLGPETDTQYF
D gene: TRBD2; V gene: TRBV9; J gene: TRBJ2-1; clone size: -; CDR3 DNA: TGTGCCAGCAGCGCCCGACTAGCGGGAGTTGCCAATGAGCAGTTCTTC; CDR3 protein: CASSARLAGVANEQFF
D gene: -; V gene: TRBV11-2; J gene: TRBJ1-3; clone size: -; CDR3 DNA: TGTGCCAGCAGCCCCGGGGTTTATTCTGGAAACACCATATATTTT; CDR3 protein: CASSPGVYSGNTIYF
D gene: -; V gene: TRBV6-5; J gene: TRBJ1-1; clone size: once; CDR3 DNA: TGTGCCAGCAGTCCACCGTACTATTCCACTGAAGCTTTCTTT; CDR3 protein: CASSPPYYSTEAFF
D gene: -; V gene: TRBV2; J gene: TRBJ1-3; clone size: -; CDR3 DNA: TGTGCCAGCAGTGAGATCGGGGTCTCTGGAAACACCATATATTTT; CDR3 protein: CASSEIGVSGNTIYF
D gene: -; V gene: TRBV5-1; J gene: TRBJ2-7; clone size: -; CDR3 DNA: TGCGCCAGCAGCTTACAGGGTTCCTACGAGCAGTACTTC; CDR3 protein: CASSLQGSYEQYF
D gene: -; V gene: TRBV2; J gene: TRBJ2-7; clone size: -; CDR3 DNA: TGTGCCAGCAGGGGAGGCTCCCGGTACTACGAGCAGTACTTC; CDR3 protein: CASRGGSRYYEQYF
D gene: -; V gene: TRBV5-6; J gene: TRBJ1-1; clone size: -; CDR3 DNA: TGTGCCAGCAGCTTGGGGGGAGGGAACACTGAAGCTTTCTTT; CDR3 protein: CASSLGGGNTEAFF
D gene: -; V gene: TRBV19; J gene: TRBJ1-4; clone size: -; CDR3 DNA: TGTGCCAGTAGTACACAGGATTCTGAAAAACTGTTTTTT; CDR3 protein: CASSTQDSEKLFF
D gene: -; V gene: TRBV29-1; J gene: TRBJ2-1; clone size: few; CDR3 DNA: TGCAGCGTTGACAGAGTAGCGGAAAAGGATGAGCAGTTCTTC; CDR3 protein: CSVDRVAEKDEQFF
D gene: TRBD1; V gene: TRBV29-1; J gene: TRBJ1-1; clone size: -; CDR3 DNA: TGCAGCGTCAACGGACAGGGGGATGTAGCTTTCTTT; CDR3 protein: CSVNGQGDVAFF
D gene: TRBD2; V gene: TRBV7-2; J gene: TRBJ2-2; clone size: -; CDR3 DNA: TGTGCCAGCAGCTTAAAACTAGCGGGAGCTACCGGGGAGCTGTTTTTT; CDR3 protein: CASSLKLAGATGELFF
D gene: -; V gene: TRBV7-2; J gene: TRBJ2-1; clone size: -; CDR3 DNA: TGTGCCAGCAGCTTAGCGAACCGGGAGCAGTTCTTC; CDR3 protein: CASSLANREQFF
D gene: TRBD2; V gene: TRBV28; J gene: TRBJ2-1; clone size: -; CDR3 DNA: TGTGCCAGCAGTCCTAGACTAGCCCTTGAGCAGTTCTTC; CDR3 protein: CASSPRLALEQFF
D gene: -; V gene: TRBV5-4; J gene: TRBJ1-4; clone size: -; CDR3 DNA: TGTGCCAGCAGCTTAAAGGGGGGGGATGAAAAACTGTTTTTT; CDR3 protein: CASSLKGGDEKLFF
D gene: TRBD1; V gene: TRBV15; J gene: TRBJ1-1; clone size: -; CDR3 DNA: TGTGCCACCAGCAGGGTGGGACAGCCTTTGTTAGCTTTCTTT; CDR3 protein: CATSRVGQPLLAFF
D gene: TRBD2; V gene: TRBV11-3; J gene: TRBJ2-1; clone size: -; CDR3 DNA: TGTGCCAGCAGTTCCGTGACTAGCGGGAGTAGCGAGCAGTTCTTC; CDR3 protein: CASSSVTSGSSEQFF
D gene: -; V gene: TRBV7-9; J gene: TRBJ1-2; clone size: -; CDR3 DNA: TGTGCCAGCAGCTTAGGAGCGGGAGGGAACTATGGCTACACCTTC; CDR3 protein: CASSLGAGGNYGYTF
D gene: -; V gene: TRBV25-1; J gene: TRBJ2-2; clone size: -; CDR3 DNA: TGTGCCAGCAGTGATTACAGGGCCGAGGGGGTAAACACCGGGGAGCTGTTTTTT; CDR3 protein: CASSDYRAEGVNTGELFF
D gene: TRBD1; V gene: TRBV9; J gene: TRBJ1-2; clone size: -; CDR3 DNA: TGTGCCAGCAGCGCATCCGGCGGGACAGGGACTAGGGATGGCTACACCTTC; CDR3 protein: CASSASGGTGTRDGYTF
D gene: TRBD1; V gene: TRBV6-5; J gene: TRBJ1-2; clone size: few; CDR3 DNA: TGTGCCAGCAGTTCCCTGCAGGGGGCGCAAGGCTACACCTTC; CDR3 protein: CASSSLQGAQGYTF
D gene: -; V gene: TRBV5-1; J gene: TRBJ2-5; clone size: -; CDR3 DNA: TGCGCCAGCAGCTCCCAGACAGGCCAAGAGACCCAGTACTTC; CDR3 protein: CASSSQTGQETQYF
D gene: -; V gene: TRBV6-4; J gene: TRBJ1-2; clone size: -; CDR3 DNA: TGTGCCAGCAGTGTACATGGAGGGATCTATGGCTACACCTTC; CDR3 protein: CASSVHGGIYGYTF
D gene: -; V gene: TRBV18; J gene: TRBJ1-6; clone size: once; CDR3 DNA: TGTGCCAGCTCACCACCCGATTCACCCCTCCACTTT; CDR3 protein: CASSPPDSPLHF
D gene: TRBD2; V gene: TRBV3-1/TRBV3-2; J gene: TRBJ2-7; clone size: -; CDR3 DNA: TGTGCCAGCAGCCAAGGGGTTAGCGGGAGTATCAACGAGCAGTACTTC; CDR3 protein: CASSQGVSGSINEQYF
D gene: TRBD1; V gene: TRBV7-2; J gene: TRBJ1-4; clone size: -; CDR3 DNA: TGTGCCAGCAGTTGGGACAGGGGTCGTGAAAAACTGTTTTTT; CDR3 protein: CASSWDRGREKLFF
D gene: TRBD1; V gene: TRBV3-1/TRBV3-2; J gene: TRBJ1-2; clone size: -; CDR3 DNA: TGTGCCAGCAGCCAAGGAGGTTCAGGGGGTGGCTACACCTTC; CDR3 protein: CASSQGGSGGGYTF
D gene: -; V gene: TRBV29-1; J gene: TRBJ2-1; clone size: -; CDR3 DNA: TGCAGCGTTGAAGATCAGGGCGGGACCTACAATGAGCAGTTCTTC; CDR3 protein: CSVEDQGGTYNEQFF
D gene: TRBD2; V gene: TRBV7-9; J gene: TRBJ2-3; clone size: -; CDR3 DNA: TGTGCCAGCAGCTTAGCGACTAGCGGGGGTCCTAGCACAGATACGCAGTATTTT; CDR3 protein: CASSLATSGGPSTDTQYF
D gene: -; V gene: TRBV6-5; J gene: TRBJ1-2; clone size: -; CDR3 DNA: TGTGCCAGCAGCCAGACACCCCCTAACTATGGCTACACCTTC; CDR3 protein: CASSQTPPNYGYTF
D gene: TRBD2; V gene: TRBV4-1; J gene: TRBJ2-1; clone size: -; CDR3 DNA: TGCGCCAGCAGCCGCGGACTAGCGGGAGGGCTCTACAATGAGCAGTTCTTC; CDR3 protein: CASSRGLAGGLYNEQFF
D gene: -; V gene: TRBV6-5; J gene: TRBJ2-7; clone size: -; CDR3 DNA: TGTGCCAGCAGAACAGGGTACGAGCAGTACTTC; CDR3 protein: CASRTGYEQYF
D gene: TRBD2; V gene: TRBV6-5; J gene: TRBJ2-1; clone size: -; CDR3 DNA: TGTGCCAGCAGAGATAGCGGGAGGGCCTGGAATGAGCAGTTCTTC; CDR3 protein: CASRDSGRAWNEQFF
D gene: -; V gene: TRBV4-1; J gene: TRBJ1-2; clone size: -; CDR3 DNA: TGCGCCAGCAGCCAAGTGGGCGGGGGAACCAACTATGGCTACACCTTC; CDR3 protein: CASSQVGGGTNYGYTF
D gene: TRBD1; V gene: TRBV11-2; J gene: TRBJ2-6; clone size: -; CDR3 DNA: TGTGCCAGCACCACCTTTGACTGGACAGGAGACTCTGGGGCCAACGTCCTGACTTTC; CDR3 protein: CASTTFDWTGDSGANVLTF
D gene: TRBD2; V gene: TRBV3-1/TRBV3-2; J gene: TRBJ2-3; clone size: once; CDR3 DNA: TGTGCCAGCAGCCAGGCTAGCGGTCTAACAGATACGCAGTATTTT; CDR3 protein: CASSQASGLTDTQYF
D gene: -; V gene: TRBV3-1/TRBV3-2; J gene: TRBJ1-2; clone size: -; CDR3 DNA: TGTGCCAGCAGCCAAGCTCATCCGGGGGGGCCTTATGGCTACACCTTC; CDR3 protein: CASSQAHPGGPYGYTF
D gene: -; V gene: TRBV30; J gene: TRBJ1-5; clone size: -; CDR3 DNA: TGTGCCTGGAGTGTACGGCGGGGGTACAAACTTCATCAGCCCCAGCATTTT; CDR3 protein: CAWSVRRGYKLHQPQHF
D gene: -; V gene: TRBV2; J gene: TRBJ1-6; clone size: once; CDR3 DNA: TGTGCCAGCAGCCTCACCTTATGGCGGTATAATTCACCCCTCCACTTT; CDR3 protein: CASSLTLWRYNSPLHF
D gene: -; V gene: TRBV2; J gene: TRBJ1-1; clone size: few; CDR3 DNA: TGTGCCAGCAGTTATACAGGGAACACTGAAGCTTTCTTT; CDR3 protein: CASSYTGNTEAFF
D gene: TRBD2; V gene: TRBV14; J gene: TRBJ2-6; clone size: -; CDR3 DNA: TGTGCCAGCAGCACCCGGGGAGGGGCTGGGGCCAACGTCCTGACTTTC; CDR3 protein: CASSTRGGAGANVLTF
D gene: TRBD1; V gene: TRBV6-2/TRBV6-3; J gene: TRBJ2-7; clone size: -; CDR3 DNA: TGTGCCAGCAGTCTACAGGGGGCCCAATACGAGCAGTACTTC; CDR3 protein: CASSLQGAQYEQYF
D gene: -; V gene: TRBV7-9; J gene: TRBJ2-1; clone size: -; CDR3 DNA: TGTGCCAGCACCGAACTGGTCAGGGTGTATTACAATGAGCAGTTCTTC; CDR3 protein: CASTELVRVYYNEQFF
D gene: -; V gene: TRBV18; J gene: TRBJ1-3; clone size: -; CDR3 DNA: TGTGCCAGCTCACCGCCTGGGGGCAGCTCTGGAAACACCATATATTTT; CDR3 protein: CASSPPGGSSGNTIYF
D gene: TRBD1; V gene: TRBV7-8; J gene: TRBJ2-7; clone size: -; CDR3 DNA: TGTGCCAGCAGCTTACGGTGGGACAGGGGGGGGCCTGGCTCCTACGAGCAGTACTTC; CDR3 protein: CASSLRWDRGGPGSYEQYF
D gene: -; V gene: TRBV5-6; J gene: TRBJ1-6; clone size: -; CDR3 DNA: TGTGCCAGCAGCTTGGCCGGGGGATTGAGGCCCCTCCACTTT; CDR3 protein: CASSLAGGLRPLHF
D gene: TRBD1; V gene: TRBV27; J gene: TRBJ1-6; clone size: -; CDR3 DNA: TGTGCCAGCAGTCGGACAGGGTTGGGTAATTCACCCCTCCACTTT; CDR3 protein: CASSRTGLGNSPLHF